Sequencing of this T cell receptor (beta chain) was carried out in a study of siplizumab effects on memory and regulatory T cells. General observations from the study: Memory cells seemed less diverse than naive T cells, which seemed major alloresponse contributors.

Trimming pared 3 bases from V and 2 bases from J, leaving 9 bases between. CDR1 is SGHRS and CDR2 is YFSETQ in the germline V gene. CDR3 size: 14 residues. Each sample yielded roughly 9.3 x 10^4 assayed TCR templates. Libraries were prepared by immunoSEQ multiplex PCR; TCRdb keeps only in-frame clonotypes and omits some of them. The table includes just over 60,000 clones, around 80% detected once. This clone was detected many times. What it binds is not known. The sequencing input was memory CD4+ T cells sorted from blood. The source is a human donor in good health. J is TRBJ1-3 and V is TRBV5-1; D ambiguous. Written as DNA, the CDR3 is TGCGCCAGCAGCTCACAGCTTACTGGAAACACCATATATTTT. Protein product: CASSSQLTGNTIYF.